One sample yielded the 8 T cell receptor beta chains listed below, sequenced in a study of CD8+ T cells in alopecia areata. Sorting relied on CD4, CD8alpha, NKG2D, NKG2ACE and other markers applied to pooled cutaneous lymph node cells. In each case, RNA was isolated and then reverse transcribed into cDNA as the sequencing template. Assay used: immunoSEQ multiplex PCR; TCRdb lists only in-frame clones, some missing. The profile covers 200,000 to 300,000 clones, none occurring a single time. The sequenced sample was CD4+ T cells sorted from a lymph node. These receptors all stem from a C3H/HeJ mouse with alopecia areata. Strain haplotype at MHC: H2-k.

The sample holds a few counts of this clone. Gene and germline names: mouse. The read ends 4 residues before the CDR3 terminus; that terminus is restored from the germline J gene. At the DNA level, this CDR3 is encoded by other sequences in the same sample as well. J is TRBJ1-2 and V is TRBV1; possibly TRBD1 for D (6 bases). The CDR3 spans 14 residues. Germline V CDR1 and CDR2: NSQYPW, LRSPGD (reference sequence). V shed 3 bases and J shed 1 base, with 9 bases lying between them. Partial CDR3 DNA: TGCACCTGCAGTGCCCCGACAGGAAACTCC. Its protein product is CTCSAPTGNS. The entire CDR3 is CTCSAPTGNSDYTF.

Only a few counts were recorded for this clone. Each gene name is a mouse one. The CDR3 goes on 4 residues after the read ends, and that part is filled in from the germline J gene. The genes are TRBV19 and TRBJ2-4; 10 bases are shared with TRBD2. Germline-derived CDR1 and CDR2 are FNHDT and SITEND (reference sequence). After removal of 2 bases from V and 0 bases from J, the junction contained 3 bases not matched to a gene. This CDR3 has 16 residues. CDR3: CASSINWGGSQNTLYF. Incomplete CDR3 DNA: TGTGCCAGCAGTATTAACTGGGGGGGTAGTCAAAAC.

About this clone itself: Any gene name here is a mouse gene name. The read terminates 4 residues ahead of where the CDR3 ends, so the germline J gene completes it. The J gene is TRBJ1-2, the V gene TRBV13-1, with D perhaps matching TRBD1 (6 bases). Germline V lookup: CDR1 NSHNY, CDR2 SYGAGN. V gave up 3 bases and J gave up 0 bases, with 15 bases separating them. The CDR3 is made up of 16 amino acids. The sequenced CDR3 bases are TGTGCCAGCAGTGGTCCCACAGGGAGGGCAAACTCC. This sequence encodes CASSGPTGRANS. From start to end, the CDR3 is CASSGPTGRANSDYTF.

As for this clone: Each gene name is a mouse one. The missing CDR3 end, 4 residues past where the read stops, is filled in from the germline J gene. The chain has TRBV17 and TRBJ1-2; 8 bases line up with TRBD1. CDR3 size: 15 residues. Germline CDR1 MNHDT, CDR2 YYDKIL. V lost 4 bases and J lost 0; bases outside the gene matches: 4. The sequenced part of the CDR3 DNA is TGTGCTAGCAGTACGGGGGGACAGGCAAACTCC. Amino acid sequence: CASSTGGQANS. The complete CDR3 reads CASSTGGQANSDYTF.

This clone was seen a handful of times. All gene names here are mouse names. The missing CDR3 end, 4 residues past where the read stops, is filled in from the germline J gene. This chain joins TRBV1 and TRBJ2-3; the match to TRBD2 covers 7 bases. The CDR3 length is 15 residues. V dropped 1 base and J dropped 2; count of bases not matched to a gene: 3. CDR1 and CDR2 (germline): NSQYPW, LRSPGD (reference sequence). The CDR3 bases that were read are TGCACCTGCAGTGCAGGCTGGGGGACTGCAGAA. Its protein product is CTCSAGWGTAE. The entire CDR3 protein reads CTCSAGWGTAETLYF.

The table lists this clone with a few counts. Gene names are the mouse ones. The CDR3 extends 4 residues past the end of the read, so its final part is completed from the germline J gene. The J gene is TRBJ1-1, the V gene TRBV14, with TRBD1 as a possible D gene (6 bases). Between the trimmed V and J ends, which lost 1 base and 4 bases, there was a span of 11 bases. The germline gives CDR1 SGHDT, CDR2 FRDEAV. This CDR3 comprises 14 residues. The part of the CDR3 DNA that was read is TGTGCCAGCAGTTTCGGGGGAGGGGGCACA. Protein sequence: CASSFGGGGT. The CDR3 in full is CASSFGGGGTEVFF.

As regards this clone: The genes are named according to mouse. The read falls 4 residues short of the CDR3 end, and the missing part is taken from the germline J gene. The chain uses TRBV19 and TRBJ2-1; 7 bases agree with TRBD1. Germline trimming cut 4 bases from V and 3 bases from J; bases unmatched to any gene: 4. CDR1 and CDR2 (germline): FNHDT, SITEND (reference sequence). The CDR3 length is 14 residues. The CDR3 DNA, read in part, is TGTGCCAGCAGTTACGACAGGGTCTATGCT. Residues: CASSYDRVYA. The entire CDR3 sequence reads CASSYDRVYAEQFF.

This clone was seen more than once but under ten times. The genes and germline here are from mouse. The read ends 4 residues shy of where the CDR3 ends; the end is completed using the germline J gene. V usage is TRBV13-2 and J usage is TRBJ2-4; 7 nucleotides line up with TRBD1. CDR3 length equals 12 residues. The germline V gene has CDR1 NNHNN and CDR2 SYGAGS (reference sequence). CDR3 bases read: TGTGCCAGCGGGGGACAGACCAAC. It is translated as CASGGQTN. The complete CDR3 protein is CASGGQTNTLYF.